The present T cell receptor beta chain was sequenced within a study of T-cell memory formation after mild COVID-19. 5'RACE primed from the constant segment yielded TCR alpha and TCR beta cDNA libraries bearing sample barcodes and UMIs. TCRdb re-derived calls from the 5' RACE reads in MiXCR, one entry per CDR3 protein. The table shows 450,000 to 650,000 distinct CDR3 sequences, with roughly 22% occurring only once. Study results and limitations: There were some responding clones in pre-infection memory, which suggested that cross-reactive memory had joined. The study found balanced CD4/CD8 in clones contracting day 15 to 85 and a CD4+ lean in later expanders.

This clonotype was seen ten or more times. The antigen remains unidentified. The CDR3 spans 14 residues. Trimming took 3 bases from V and 4 from J, leaving 13 bases between them. Per the germline V gene, CDR1 is LNHDA and CDR2 is SQIVND (reference sequence). The source material was PBMCs or a T cell subset sorted from them (not recorded which). This clonotype was sampled from an adult woman who had mild COVID-19 (a few samples of this study predate the infection). Cell type and time point are not known. This chain connects TRBV19 to TRBJ2-7, with D possibly being TRBD1 or TRBD2 (5 bases each). The CDR3 loop reads CASSIGQGEYEQYF. CDR3 DNA sequence: TGTGCCAGTAGTATTGGGCAGGGAGAATACGAGCAGTACTTC. The whole variable domain, filled in from reference TRBV19 and TRBJ2-7, reads DGGITQSPKYLFRKEGQNVTLSCEQNLNHDAMYWYRQDPGQGLRLIYYSQIVNDFQKGDIAEGYSVSREKKESFPLTVTSAQKNPTAFYLCASSIGQGEYEQYFGPGTRLTVT.